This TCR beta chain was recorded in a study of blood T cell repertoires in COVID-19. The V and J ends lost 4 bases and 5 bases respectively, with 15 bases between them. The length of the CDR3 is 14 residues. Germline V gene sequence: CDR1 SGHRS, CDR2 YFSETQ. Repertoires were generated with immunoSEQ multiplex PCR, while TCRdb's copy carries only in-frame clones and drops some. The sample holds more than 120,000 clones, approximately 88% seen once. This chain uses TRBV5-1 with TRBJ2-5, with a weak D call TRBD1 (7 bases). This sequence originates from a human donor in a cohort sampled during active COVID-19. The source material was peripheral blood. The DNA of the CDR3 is TGCGCCAGCAGCGGCGGAGGGGGCGGGGAGACCCAGTACTTC. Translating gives CASSGGGGGETQYF.